Listed below are T cell receptor beta chains from one sample, sequenced in a study of OX40 agonist ivuxolimab in advanced cancers. Assay used: immunoSEQ multiplex PCR; TCRdb lists only in-frame clones, some missing. The data show more than 65,000 clones, about 91% seen once. The sequencing here drew on CD4+ or CD8+ T cells sorted from blood, taken in a trial of the OX40 agonist ivuxolimab. These receptors were collected from an adult with an advanced solid tumor such as melanoma, head and neck, liver or kidney cancer. CDR3s include the opening cysteine and the closing phenylalanine or tryptophan. A D gene is named only where the DNA matches it firmly. The listing skips clone size in some rows; elsewhere it reads once, few, many or a size class.

j_gene | d_gene | v_gene | abundance | CDR3aa | CDR3nt
TRBJ1-1 | - | TRBV4-2 | - | CASSQDALPNTEAFF | TGTGCCAGCAGCCAAGATGCACTTCCGAACACTGAAGCTTTCTTT
TRBJ2-1 | - | TRBV30 | - | CAWSVRSGSFSYNEQFF | TGTGCCTGGAGTGTACGATCAGGATCCTTCTCCTACAATGAGCAGTTCTTC
TRBJ1-1 | - | TRBV7-3 | - | CASSMTVNTEAFF | TGTGCCAGCAGCATGACAGTGAACACTGAAGCTTTCTTT
TRBJ1-1 | - | TRBV19 | once | CASSILGGAVNTEAFF | TGTGCCAGTAGTATATTAGGGGGGGCGGTGAACACTGAAGCTTTCTTT
TRBJ2-5 | TRBD2 | TRBV5-1 | - | CASTRGLAVQETQYF | TGCGCCAGCACCCGGGGACTAGCGGTCCAAGAGACCCAGTACTTC
TRBJ1-1 | - | TRBV11-2 | - | CASSLKFGQANTEAFF | TGTGCCAGCAGCTTAAAATTCGGACAAGCGAACACTGAAGCTTTCTTT
TRBJ2-1 | - | TRBV5-1 | - | CASSPNSGPSYNEQFF | TGCGCCAGCAGCCCCAATAGCGGCCCCTCCTACAATGAGCAGTTCTTC
TRBJ1-2 | - | TRBV5-4 | - | CASSLGGTYGYTF | TGTGCCAGCAGCTTGGGAGGGACCTATGGCTACACCTTC
TRBJ2-5 | - | TRBV11-2 | - | CASSLRGIQGETQYF | TGTGCCAGCAGCTTACGGGGGATTCAGGGAGAGACCCAGTACTTC
TRBJ2-5 | TRBD2 | TRBV29-1 | - | CSITSGGYQETQYF | TGCAGCATCACTAGCGGGGGCTACCAAGAGACCCAGTACTTC
TRBJ1-5 | - | TRBV19 | - | CASSIGYRGNQPQHF | TGTGCCAGTAGTATAGGGTACAGGGGCAATCAGCCCCAGCATTTT
TRBJ1-3 | TRBD1 | TRBV19 | - | CASSMGTGTGNTIYF | TGTGCCAGTAGTATGGGGACAGGGACTGGAAACACCATATATTTT
TRBJ2-7 | - | TRBV5-4 | - | CASSLQGHYEQYF | TGTGCCAGCAGCTTACAGGGACACTACGAGCAGTACTTC
TRBJ2-3 | - | TRBV2 | - | CASSEGASGGGADTQYF | TGTGCCAGCAGTGAAGGTGCTAGCGGAGGGGGGGCAGATACGCAGTATTTT
TRBJ1-4 | - | TRBV19 | - | CASALQGPPEKLFF | TGTGCCAGCGCCCTTCAGGGACCCCCGGAAAAACTGTTTTTT
TRBJ1-1 | - | TRBV5-1 | - | CASSLEAFNTEAFF | TGCGCCAGCAGCTTGGAGGCGTTCAACACTGAAGCTTTCTTT
TRBJ2-6 | TRBD1 | TRBV7-3 | - | CASSRTGDSSGANVLTF | TGTGCCAGCAGCCGGACAGGGGATAGCTCTGGGGCCAACGTCCTGACTTTC
TRBJ1-5 | - | TRBV2 | - | CASSLQGTPQHF | TGTGCCAGCAGCCTACAGGGTACGCCCCAGCATTTT
TRBJ2-5 | - | TRBV11-2 | - | CASSLDGGARETQYF | TGTGCCAGCAGCTTAGATGGCGGGGCACGAGAGACCCAGTACTTC
TRBJ1-3 | - | TRBV7-8 | - | CASTRTAGNTIYF | TGTGCCAGCACCCGGACAGCTGGAAACACCATATATTTT
TRBJ2-7 | - | TRBV10-3 | - | CAIRPGQDGDEQYF | TGTGCCATCAGGCCGGGCCAAGACGGAGACGAGCAGTACTTC
TRBJ1-3 | - | TRBV4-1 | - | CASSQSPAGVSSGNTIYF | TGCGCCAGCAGCCAAAGTCCCGCAGGGGTTAGCTCTGGAAACACCATATATTTT
TRBJ2-3 | TRBD2 | TRBV5-5 | - | CACSPLAGGTNTQYF | TGTGCCTGCAGCCCGCTAGCGGGGGGTACGAATACGCAGTATTTT
TRBJ2-7 | TRBD1 | TRBV6-1 | - | CASSALDRGSYEQYF | TGTGCCAGCAGTGCGCTGGACAGGGGCAGCTACGAGCAGTACTTC
TRBJ2-7 | - | TRBV19 | once | CASSLGRGSAYEQYF | TGTGCCAGTAGCCTCGGACGGGGCAGCGCCTACGAGCAGTACTTC
TRBJ2-3 | - | TRBV9 | - | CASSFGPSTDTQYF | TGTGCCAGCAGCTTTGGCCCTAGCACAGATACGCAGTATTTT
TRBJ1-1 | - | TRBV6-1 | - | CASYGWGRSEAFF | TGTGCCAGCTACGGTTGGGGCAGATCTGAAGCTTTCTTT
TRBJ2-5 | - | TRBV7-2 | - | CASSHQFQETQYF | TGTGCCAGCAGCCACCAATTCCAAGAGACCCAGTACTTC
TRBJ2-3 | - | TRBV7-9 | once | CASSLALSTDTQYF | TGTGCCAGCAGCTTAGCGCTAAGCACAGATACGCAGTATTTT